Listed here are 24 T cell receptor beta chains from one sample, sequenced in a study of blood T cell repertoires in COVID-19. Clones were sequenced by immunoSEQ multiplex PCR, and TCRdb holds only the in-frame ones, with some missing. The table has roughly 80,000 clones, roughly nine tenths seen once. The sample taken for sequencing was peripheral blood. Receptors originate from a woman over 75 with active or convalescent COVID-19.

This clone came up once. V usage is TRBV19 and J usage is TRBJ2-3; TRBD1 matches 7 bases. Trimming took 4 bases from V and 2 from J; bases not matched to a gene: 12. Germline V gene sequence: CDR1 LNHDA, CDR2 SQIVND (reference sequence). The CDR3 consists of 17 residues. CDR3 nucleotides: TGTGCCAGTAGTACCTCCAAAGGGGGCGGTCCCACAGATACGCAGTATTTT. It specifies CASSTSKGGGPTDTQYF.

The V and J genes are TRBV19 and TRBJ2-3; D perhaps matches TRBD1 (6 bases). Trimming took 5 bases from V and 0 from J, leaving 18 bases between them. Germline V CDR1 and CDR2: LNHDA, SQIVND (reference sequence). The CDR3 extends over 17 amino acids. In DNA form, the CDR3 reads TGTGCCAGTAGTCCCCAGCGACAGGTCACTAGCACAGATACGCAGTATTTT. Protein product: CASSPQRQVTSTDTQYF.

The chain employs TRBV28 and TRBJ2-3; 8 nucleotides match TRBD1. Trimming at V came to 8 bases and at J to 2 bases, leaving 3 bases not matched to a gene. Germline V gives CDR1 MDHEN, CDR2 SYDVKM. CDR3 length: 13 residues. CDR3 protein: CASYRGTTDTQYF. The DNA of the CDR3 is TGTGCCAGCTACAGGGGGACCACAGATACGCAGTATTTT.

The chain joins TRBV30 to TRBJ1-2; 9 bases match TRBD1. V gave up 3 bases and J gave up 4 bases; unmatched junction bases: 9. This CDR3 has 15 amino acids. From germline, CDR1 is GTSNPN and CDR2 SVGIG (reference sequence). The CDR3 is CAWSLAQGAVYGYTF. As DNA, the CDR3 is TGTGCCTGGAGCCTCGCACAGGGGGCTGTCTATGGCTACACCTTC.

The chain links TRBV4-2 to TRBJ1-3; the match to TRBD1 covers 11 bases. The length of the CDR3 is 17 residues. Trimming cost V 2 bases and J 1 base; bases outside gene matches: 4. Germline V CDR1 and CDR2: LGHNA, YNFKEQ. The CDR3 DNA sequence: TGTGCCAGCAGCCAAATCGGGACAGGGGGTTCTGGAAACACCATATATTTT. This encodes CASSQIGTGGSGNTIYF.

This clone was seen a single time. CDR3 sequence reads: CASSEGRNNLNSPLHF. The CDR3, as DNA: TGTGCCAGCAGCGAGGGGAGGAACAATTTAAATTCACCCCTCCACTTT. The V call is TRBV9, the J call TRBJ1-6; tentatively, D is TRBD1 (5 bases). Trimming removed 3 bases from V and 7 bases from J, with 17 bases in between. The CDR3 loop spans 16 amino acids. The germline CDR1 and CDR2 sequences are SGDLS and YYNGEE. Using reference TRBV9 and TRBJ1-6 for the parts outside the CDR3, the full variable domain is DSGVTQTPKHLITATGQRVTLRCSPRSGDLSVYWYQQSLDQGLQFLIQYYNGEERAKGNILERFSAQQFPDLHSELNLSSLELGDSALYFCASSEGRNNLNSPLHFGNGTRLTVT.

V gene TRBV6-5 combines with J gene TRBJ1-3, with TRBD1 matching over 7 bases. Germline lookup yields CDR1 MNHEY and CDR2 SVGAGI. The CDR3 is made up of 14 amino acids. The ends lost 7 bases at V and 2 bases at J; junction bases unmatched: 5. The chain's CDR3 is CASTFQGAGNTIYF. DNA for the CDR3: TGTGCCAGCACCTTCCAGGGGGCTGGAAACACCATATATTTT.

V and J are TRBV5-1 and TRBJ2-1, with D hard to call. The germline V gene encodes CDR1 SGHRS and CDR2 YFSETQ. V lost 0 bases to trimming and J lost 8 bases, with 9 bases between them. CDR3 size: 13 residues. The CDR3 spells CASSLGSGDEQFF. The CDR3, as DNA: TGCGCCAGCAGCTTGGGTTCTGGAGATGAGCAGTTCTTC.

This chain joins TRBV9 and TRBJ2-3; perhaps TRBD2 as D (6 bases). Per the germline V gene, CDR1 is SGDLS and CDR2 is YYNGEE. The V end was cut by 10 bases, the J end by 1 base, with 16 bases between. This CDR3 contains 14 residues. CDR3 in DNA: TGTGCCGGTTGGAAGGCGGGGCGCACAGATACGCAGTATTTT. It translates to CAGWKAGRTDTQYF.

The chain links TRBV4-3 to TRBJ1-5; 8 positions agree with TRBD1. Germline assignment: CDR1 LGHNA and CDR2 YSLEER. The CDR3 length is 16 residues. V lost 3 bases to trimming and J lost 1 base; unmatched junction nucleotides: 5. The CDR3 DNA reads as TGCGCCAGCAGCCAGAACAGGGGGGCGAGCAATCAGCCCCAGCATTTT. It translates to CASSQNRGASNQPQHF.

The rearrangement uses TRBV4-1 and TRBJ2-7; the match to TRBD2 covers 7 bases. The CDR3 is made up of 14 amino acids. With V trimmed by 5 bases and J by 2 bases, 6 bases remained unmatched. In germline, CDR1 is MGHRA, CDR2 YSYEKL. The CDR3, as DNA: TGCGCCAGCAGCGAGACTAGCCCCCCCTACGAGCAGTACTTC. This sequence encodes CASSETSPPYEQYF.

The V and J genes are TRBV18 and TRBJ1-4; 8 nucleotides line up with TRBD1. Germline V CDR1 and CDR2: KGHSH, LQKENI. This CDR3 has 16 residues. V was clipped by 2 bases and J by 5 bases; unmatched bases: 7. CDR3 bases: TGTGCCAGCTCACCAAATTACGGGACAGGAAATGAAAAACTGTTTTTT. Translating it yields CASSPNYGTGNEKLFF.

The chain joins TRBV29-1 to TRBJ1-6; TRBD1 might be the D (5 bases). This CDR3 comprises 16 residues. Deletions cut 8 bases from V and 7 bases from J, with 24 bases between. Germline V CDR1 and CDR2: SQVTM, ANQGSEA. Here the CDR3 reads CSTRDWGDSLNSPLHF. DNA of the CDR3: TGCAGCACGCGGGATTGGGGAGACAGTTTGAATTCACCCCTCCACTTT.

The chain joins TRBV1 to TRBJ2-7; TRBD2 is the table's D call and was not checked against the DNA. TRBV1 is shown as a pseudogene. The CDR3 runs to 16 residues. CDR3 nucleotides: TGCACCAGCGCCGGGGAGGGGGGCCTATTCCCCTACGAGCAGTACTTC. Translated, it gives CTSAGEGGLFPYEQYF.

This clone was counted once. The genes are TRBV19 and TRBJ2-3; TRBD1 agrees at 12 bases. Germline V gene lookup returns CDR1 LNHDA and CDR2 SQIVND (reference sequence). With 5 bases clipped from V and 8 bases from J, the junction kept 14 bases outside the gene matches. This CDR3 region has 17 residues. CDR3 coding DNA: TGTGCCAGTAGTGCTTCCCCGGGACAGGGGGCGGAGGGTACGCAGTATTTT. Translated, it gives CASSASPGQGAEGTQYF.

This clone was found once. The chain combines TRBV4-3 with TRBJ2-2; D call uncertain. Trimming pared 0 bases from V and 7 bases from J, leaving 6 bases between. CDR3 length: 13 residues. Germline V CDR1 and CDR2: LGHNA, YSLEER. The CDR3 DNA reads as TGCGCCAGCAGCCAAGATAGTGACGGGGAGCTGTTTTTT. Its translation: CASSQDSDGELFF.

The rearrangement links TRBV27 to TRBJ2-7; 7 positions agree with TRBD2. There are 14 residues in the CDR3. Germline V gene lookup returns CDR1 MNHEY and CDR2 SMNVEV (reference sequence). V shed 2 bases, J shed 2 bases, and the junction held 3 bases outside the gene matches. CDR3: CASSLGLAAYEQYF. The CDR3 region has the DNA TGTGCCAGCAGTTTAGGGCTAGCGGCCTACGAGCAGTACTTC.

The chain uses TRBV3-1 (or the pseudogene TRBV3-2) and TRBJ1-1; the match to TRBD1 covers 7 bases. This CDR3 contains 14 residues. Germline assignment: CDR1 LGHDT and CDR2 YNNKEL (reference sequence). The V gene end was trimmed by 4 bases and the J gene end by 2 bases; junction bases not matched to a gene: 4. CDR3 residues: CASSPTGPNTEAFF. Written as DNA, the CDR3 is TGTGCCAGCAGCCCGACAGGGCCAAACACTGAAGCTTTCTTT.

The J gene is TRBJ1-4, the V gene TRBV7-6, with TRBD1 identical over 8 bases. The CDR3 runs to 16 residues. CDR1 and CDR2 (germline): SGHVS, FNYEAQ. V was pared by 5 bases and J by 1 base, with 6 bases of the junction left unmatched. The CDR3 here is CASSPGQGLTNEKLFF. DNA of the CDR3: TGTGCCAGCAGCCCCGGACAGGGATTAACTAATGAAAAACTGTTTTTT. The full variable domain, completed using reference TRBV7-6 and TRBJ1-4, is GAGVSQSPRYKVTKRGQDVALRCDPISGHVSLYWYRQALGQGPEFLTYFNYEAQQDKSGLPNDRFSAERPEGSISTLTIQRTEQRDSAMYRCASSPGQGLTNEKLFFGSGTQLSVL.

The rearrangement joins TRBV27 to TRBJ2-7, with TRBD1 as a possible D gene (5 bases). The germline CDR1 and CDR2 sequences are MNHEY and SMNVEV (reference sequence). The CDR3 contains 12 residues. With 4 bases removed from V and 4 bases from J, the gap between germline ends came to 8 bases. The CDR3 DNA reads as TGTGCCAGCAGTTCGACAGATTACGAGCAGTACTTC. This gives the protein CASSSTDYEQYF.

V gene TRBV7-8 combines with J gene TRBJ1-3, with a tentative D call TRBD1 (5 bases). CDR1 and CDR2 from the germline V gene are SGHVS and FQNEAQ. V dropped 3 bases and J dropped 0 bases, with 9 bases sitting between them. The CDR3 is 15 amino acids. The CDR3 region is CASSLGLSSGNTIYF. In DNA form, the CDR3 reads TGTGCCAGCAGCTTGGGACTGAGCTCTGGAAACACCATATATTTT.

V usage is TRBV25-1 and J usage is TRBJ1-1; 8 bases line up with TRBD1. The CDR3 is made up of 13 amino acids. Per the germline V gene, CDR1 is MGHDK and CDR2 is SYGVNS. Losses at the gene ends were 10 bases for V and 2 bases for J; bases not matched to a gene: 6. The CDR3 loop is CATMGTGNTEAFF. CDR3 bases: TGTGCCACCATGGGGACAGGAAACACTGAAGCTTTCTTT. The variable domain in full, with the rest retrieved from reference TRBV25-1 and TRBJ1-1, is EADIYQTPRYLVIGTGKKITLECSQTMGHDKMYWYQQDPGMELHLIHYSYGVNSTEKGDLSSESTVSRIRTEHFPLTLESARPSHTSQYLCATMGTGNTEAFFGQGTRLTVV.

J is TRBJ1-5 and V is TRBV5-6; no clear D gene. This CDR3 comprises 14 residues. Germline V gene data show CDR1 as SGHDT and CDR2 as YYEEEE. Trimming left V 4 bases short and J 5 bases short, with 13 bases between. CDR3 sequence (DNA): TGTGCCAGCAGCATCCTACGTAATGATCAGCCCCAGCATTTT. Translating gives CASSILRNDQPQHF.

The chain recombines TRBV27 with TRBJ2-3; TRBD2 matches at 8 bases. Germline loops: CDR1 MNHEY, CDR2 SMNVEV (reference sequence). The CDR3 has 17 residues. Trimming at V came to 4 bases and at J to 3 bases, leaving 12 bases not matched to a gene. CDR3 bases: TGTGCCAGCAGTTCTCCCGGACGCGGGGGGAATACAGATACGCAGTATTTT. This translates into CASSSPGRGGNTDTQYF.